This T cell receptor beta chain is drawn from a study of blood T cell repertoires in COVID-19. V gave up 1 base and J gave up 4 bases; unmatched junction bases: 11. Germline CDR1 and CDR2: SEHNR and FQNEAQ (reference sequence). This CDR3 has 17 residues. The sample holds one count of this clone. Recovered participants had two consecutive negative NP/OP PCR tests, healthcare professional clearance, or symptom resolution. Some clones are missing from TCRdb's copy, which holds only in-frame ones; the method was immunoSEQ multiplex PCR. The sample yields some 200,000 clones, roughly 87% seen once. What was sequenced was PBMCs or T cells enriched from blood (not recorded which). The rearrangement uses TRBV7-9 and TRBJ1-2; TRBD1 matches at 8 bases. The TCR was taken from a woman aged 25 to 39 who had recovered from COVID-19. CDR3 DNA: TGTGCCAGCAGCTTAGAGGGGGGGACAGGAGAGATCTATGGCTACACCTTC. It specifies CASSLEGGTGEIYGYTF. Supplemented by reference TRBV7-9 and TRBJ1-2, the full variable domain reads DTGVSQNPRHKITKRGQNVTFRCDPISEHNRLYWYRQTLGQGPEFLTYFQNEAQLEKSRLLSDRFSAERPKGSFSTLEIQRTEQGDSAMYLCASSLEGGTGEIYGYTFGSGTRLTVV.